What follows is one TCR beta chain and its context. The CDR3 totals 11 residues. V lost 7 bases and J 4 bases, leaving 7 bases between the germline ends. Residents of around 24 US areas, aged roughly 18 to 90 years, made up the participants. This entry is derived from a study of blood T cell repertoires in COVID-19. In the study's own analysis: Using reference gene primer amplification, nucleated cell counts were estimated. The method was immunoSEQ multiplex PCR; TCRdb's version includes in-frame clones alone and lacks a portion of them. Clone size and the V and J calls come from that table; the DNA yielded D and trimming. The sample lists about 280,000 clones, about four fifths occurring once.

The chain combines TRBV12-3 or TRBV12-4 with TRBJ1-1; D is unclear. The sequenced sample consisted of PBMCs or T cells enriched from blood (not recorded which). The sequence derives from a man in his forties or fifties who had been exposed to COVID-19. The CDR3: CASTFGTEAFF. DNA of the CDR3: TGTGCCAGCACCTTCGGCACTGAAGCTTTCTTT.